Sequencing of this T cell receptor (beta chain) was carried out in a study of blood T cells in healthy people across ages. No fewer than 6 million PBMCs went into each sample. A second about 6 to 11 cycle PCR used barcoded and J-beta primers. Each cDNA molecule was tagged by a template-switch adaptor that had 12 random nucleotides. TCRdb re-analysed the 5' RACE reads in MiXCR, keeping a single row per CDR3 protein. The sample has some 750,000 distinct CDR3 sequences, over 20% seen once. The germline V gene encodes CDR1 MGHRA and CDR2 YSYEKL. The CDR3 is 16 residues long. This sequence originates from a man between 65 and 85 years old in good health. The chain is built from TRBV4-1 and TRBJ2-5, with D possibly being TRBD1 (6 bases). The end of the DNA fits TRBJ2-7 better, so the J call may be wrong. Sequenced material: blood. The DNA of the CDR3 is TGCGCCAGCAGCCAAGATTCGGGGACATCAGGCTACGAGCAGTACTTC. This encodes CASSQDSGTSGYEQYF.